The entry that follows covers one T cell receptor (beta chain) sequence. Its target is unknown. This sample was included in a study of cytomegalovirus exposure and HLA in healthy donors. Background on the study: Genotyping of roughly 400 donors showed that 65% to 90% belonged to the Caucasian-associated ancestry cluster. Notes on the study in general: Cytomegalovirus association was assigned to about 150 TCR beta chains.

The PCR used 60 Vbeta and 13 Jbeta primers. The repertoire was sequenced with immunoSEQ multiplex PCR; TCRdb's copy has only in-frame clones and lacks some. The sample includes about 200,000 clones, around 77% seen only once; the top ten take 1.5% to 2%. The sequence derives from a man aged 25 to 45 in good health and CMV-seronegative. The sequencing input was PBMCs.

The CDR3 bases are TGTGCCAGCAGCGAGAGCGGGAGTAGCACAGATACGCAGTATTTT. Translation: CASSESGSSTDTQYF. The chain is built from TRBV2 and TRBJ2-3; TRBD2 aligns across 8 bases. Germline assignment: CDR1 SNHLY and CDR2 FYNNEI. With V trimmed by 6 bases and J by 0 bases, 5 bases remained unmatched. The CDR3 consists of 15 residues.